This T cell receptor beta chain was obtained from a study of spatial heterogeneity in lung cancer. Study-wide context: Raw reads showed each unique TCR and UMI combination turning up more than ten times on average.

This clonotype counts as medium-sized (0.01 to 0.1%). This beta chain turned up in a library designed for alpha chains; as an off-target read, its abundance says little. Regarding time point: sample taken at primary tumor resection. Whole RNA obtained from tumor, nontumor lung or frozen PBMC underwent sequencing without sorting. Samples came from 60 to 75 TRACERx patients with untreated early-stage lung cancer. Trimming took off 0 bases at V and 7 bases at J, with 13 bases between the two ends. This CDR3 is built from 15 residues. Per germline, CDR1 SGHNT and CDR2 YYREEE (reference sequence). TCRdb redid the calling of the 5' RACE reads with MiXCR, one entry per CDR3 protein. The data show 2,000 or so distinct CDR3 sequences, approximately 8% seen once.

The V and J genes are TRBV5-4 and TRBJ2-2, with D possibly being TRBD1 or TRBD2 (5 bases each). Source: normal lung tissue next to the tumor, taken at surgery. This TCR was recovered from a male donor with early-stage non-small cell lung cancer. The CDR3, as DNA: TGTGCCAGCAGCTTGGTACTAGGGGCTGACGGGGAGCTGTTTTTT. Translated: CASSLVLGADGELFF.